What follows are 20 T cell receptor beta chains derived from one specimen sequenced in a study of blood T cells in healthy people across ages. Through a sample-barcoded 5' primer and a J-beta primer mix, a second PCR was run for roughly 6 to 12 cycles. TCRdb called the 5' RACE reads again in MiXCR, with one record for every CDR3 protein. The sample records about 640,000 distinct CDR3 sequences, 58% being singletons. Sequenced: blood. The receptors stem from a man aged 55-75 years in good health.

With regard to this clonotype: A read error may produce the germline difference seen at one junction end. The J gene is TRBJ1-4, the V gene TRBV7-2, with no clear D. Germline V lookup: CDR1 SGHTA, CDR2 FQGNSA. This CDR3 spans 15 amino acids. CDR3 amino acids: CARSLVRVGYGKLFF. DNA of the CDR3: TGTGCCAGGAGCTTAGTAAGGGTGGGGTACGGAAAACTGTTTTTT.

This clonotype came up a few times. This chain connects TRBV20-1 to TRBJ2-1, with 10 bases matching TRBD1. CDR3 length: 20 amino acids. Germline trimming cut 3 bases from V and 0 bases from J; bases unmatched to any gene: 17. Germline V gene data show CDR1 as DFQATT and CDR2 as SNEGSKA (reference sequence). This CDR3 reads CSASTPGQGMSLSSYNEQFF. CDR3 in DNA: TGCAGTGCTAGTACCCCGGGACAGGGGATGAGCCTAAGCTCCTACAATGAGCAGTTCTTC.

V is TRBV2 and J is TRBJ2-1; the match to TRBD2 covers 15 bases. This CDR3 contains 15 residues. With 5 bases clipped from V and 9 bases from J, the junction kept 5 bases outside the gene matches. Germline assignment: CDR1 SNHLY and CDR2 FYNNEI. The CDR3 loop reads CASSYGLAGGIEQFF. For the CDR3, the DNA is TGTGCCAGCAGTTACGGACTAGCGGGGGGGATTGAGCAGTTCTTC.

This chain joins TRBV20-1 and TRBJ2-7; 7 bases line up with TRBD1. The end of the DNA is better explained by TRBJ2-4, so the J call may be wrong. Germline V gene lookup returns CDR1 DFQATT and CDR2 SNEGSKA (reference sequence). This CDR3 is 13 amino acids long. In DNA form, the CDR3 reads TGCAGTGCTAGGGGAGACAGGGATACCATTCAGTACTTC. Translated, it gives CSARGDRDTIQYF.

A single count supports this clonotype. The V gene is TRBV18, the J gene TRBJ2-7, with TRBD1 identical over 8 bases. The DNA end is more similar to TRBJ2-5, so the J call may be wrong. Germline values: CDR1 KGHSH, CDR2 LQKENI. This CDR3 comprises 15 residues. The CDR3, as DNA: TGTGCCAGCTCACCGACAGGGGAAATCCAAGAGACCCAGTACTTC. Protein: CASSPTGEIQETQYF.

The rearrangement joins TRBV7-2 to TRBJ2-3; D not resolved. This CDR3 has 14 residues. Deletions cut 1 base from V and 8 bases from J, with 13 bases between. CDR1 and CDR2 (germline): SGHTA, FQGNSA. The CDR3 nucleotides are TGTGCCAGCAGCTTAGATCGAGGAACGGGTACGCAGTATTTT. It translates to CASSLDRGTGTQYF.

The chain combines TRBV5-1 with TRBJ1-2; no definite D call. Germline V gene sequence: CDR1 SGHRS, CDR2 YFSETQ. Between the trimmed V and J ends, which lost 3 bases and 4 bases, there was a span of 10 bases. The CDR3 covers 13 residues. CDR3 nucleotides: TGCGCCAGCAGCTGGGTAGGTGGCTATGGCTACACCTTC. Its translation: CASSWVGGYGYTF.

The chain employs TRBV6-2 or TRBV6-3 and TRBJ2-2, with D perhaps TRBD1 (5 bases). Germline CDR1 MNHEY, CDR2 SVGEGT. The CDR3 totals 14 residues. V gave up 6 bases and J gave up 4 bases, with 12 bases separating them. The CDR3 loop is CASSRLGATGELFF. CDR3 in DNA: TGTGCCAGCAGCCGATTAGGGGCCACCGGGGAGCTGTTTTTT.

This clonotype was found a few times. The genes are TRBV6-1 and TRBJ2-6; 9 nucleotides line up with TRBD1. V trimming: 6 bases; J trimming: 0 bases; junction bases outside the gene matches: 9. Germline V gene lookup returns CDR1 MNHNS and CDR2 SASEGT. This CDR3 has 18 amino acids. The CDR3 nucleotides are TGTGCCAGCAGCCTGACGGGACAGGGCTTCTCTGGGGCCAACGTCCTGACTTTC. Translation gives CASSLTGQGFSGANVLTF.

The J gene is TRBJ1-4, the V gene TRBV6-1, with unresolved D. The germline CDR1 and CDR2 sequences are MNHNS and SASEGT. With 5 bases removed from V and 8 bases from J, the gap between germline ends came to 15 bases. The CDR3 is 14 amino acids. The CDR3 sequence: CASSSGIFREKLFF. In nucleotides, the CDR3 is TGTGCCAGCAGTTCCGGTATTTTTCGAGAAAAACTGTTTTTT.

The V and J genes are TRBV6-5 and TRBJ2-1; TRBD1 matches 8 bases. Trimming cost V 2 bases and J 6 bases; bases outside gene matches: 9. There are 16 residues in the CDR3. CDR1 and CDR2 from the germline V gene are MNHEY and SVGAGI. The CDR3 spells CASSYTTPGTGNEQFF. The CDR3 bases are TGTGCCAGCAGTTACACAACCCCCGGGACAGGCAATGAGCAGTTCTTC.

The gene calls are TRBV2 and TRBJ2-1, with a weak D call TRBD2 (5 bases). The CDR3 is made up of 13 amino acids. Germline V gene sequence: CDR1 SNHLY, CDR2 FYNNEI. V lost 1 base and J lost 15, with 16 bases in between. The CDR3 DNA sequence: TGTGCCAGCAGTGAAGGGCTAGCTTCCCCTCTGTTCTTC. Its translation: CASSEGLASPLFF.

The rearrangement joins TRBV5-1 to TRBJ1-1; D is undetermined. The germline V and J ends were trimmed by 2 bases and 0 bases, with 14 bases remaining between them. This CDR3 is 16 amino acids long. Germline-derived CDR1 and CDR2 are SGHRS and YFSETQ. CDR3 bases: TGCGCCAGCAGCTTCGGGGTTGCGTTTATGAACACTGAAGCTTTCTTT. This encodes CASSFGVAFMNTEAFF.

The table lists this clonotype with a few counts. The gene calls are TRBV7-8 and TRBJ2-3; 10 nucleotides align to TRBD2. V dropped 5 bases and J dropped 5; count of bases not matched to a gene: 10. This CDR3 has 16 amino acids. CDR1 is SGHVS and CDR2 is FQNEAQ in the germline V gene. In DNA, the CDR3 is TGTGCCAGCAGCCCCTCCCAGCGGGGGGGCCGAGATACGCAGTATTTT. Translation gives CASSPSQRGGRDTQYF.

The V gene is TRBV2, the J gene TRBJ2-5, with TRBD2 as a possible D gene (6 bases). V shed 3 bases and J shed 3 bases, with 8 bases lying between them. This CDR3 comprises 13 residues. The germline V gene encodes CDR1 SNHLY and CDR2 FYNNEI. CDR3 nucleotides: TGTGCCAGCAGTGAGTGGAGGGAAGAGACCCAGTACTTC. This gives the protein CASSEWREETQYF. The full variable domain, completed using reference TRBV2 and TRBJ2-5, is EPEVTQTPSHQVTQMGQEVILRCVPISNHLYFYWYRQILGQKVEFLVSFYNNEISEKSEIFDDQFSVERPDGSNFTLKIRSTKLEDSAMYFCASSEWREETQYFGPGTRLLVL.

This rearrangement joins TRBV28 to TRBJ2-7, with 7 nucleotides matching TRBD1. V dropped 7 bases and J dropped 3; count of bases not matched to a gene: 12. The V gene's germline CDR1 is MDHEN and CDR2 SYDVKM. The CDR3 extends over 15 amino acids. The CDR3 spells CASKSQGVSIYEQYF. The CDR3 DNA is TGTGCCAGCAAGTCCCAGGGGGTTTCGATCTACGAGCAGTACTTC.

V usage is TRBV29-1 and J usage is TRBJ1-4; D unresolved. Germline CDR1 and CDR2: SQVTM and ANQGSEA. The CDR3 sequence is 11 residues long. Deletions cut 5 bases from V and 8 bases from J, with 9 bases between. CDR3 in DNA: TGCAGCGTTAGACTCTGGGAAAAACTGTTTTTT. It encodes CSVRLWEKLFF.

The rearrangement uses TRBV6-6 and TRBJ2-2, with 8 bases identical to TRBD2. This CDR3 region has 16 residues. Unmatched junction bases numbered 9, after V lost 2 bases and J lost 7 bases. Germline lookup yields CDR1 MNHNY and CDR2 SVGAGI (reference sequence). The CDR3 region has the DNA TGTGCCAGCAGTTACACCGGGGGGGCACCGGGCGGGGAGCTGTTTTTT. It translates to CASSYTGGAPGGELFF.

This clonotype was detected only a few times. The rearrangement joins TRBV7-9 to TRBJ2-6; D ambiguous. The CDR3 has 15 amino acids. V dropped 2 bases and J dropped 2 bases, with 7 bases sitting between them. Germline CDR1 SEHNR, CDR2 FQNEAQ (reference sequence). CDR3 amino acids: CASSLRSPGANVLTF. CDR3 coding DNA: TGTGCCAGCAGCTTACGTTCTCCTGGGGCCAACGTCCTGACTTTC. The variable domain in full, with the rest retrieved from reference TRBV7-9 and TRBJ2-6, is DTGVSQNPRHKITKRGQNVTFRCDPISEHNRLYWYRQTLGQGPEFLTYFQNEAQLEKSRLLSDRFSAERPKGSFSTLEIQRTEQGDSAMYLCASSLRSPGANVLTFGAGSRLTVL.

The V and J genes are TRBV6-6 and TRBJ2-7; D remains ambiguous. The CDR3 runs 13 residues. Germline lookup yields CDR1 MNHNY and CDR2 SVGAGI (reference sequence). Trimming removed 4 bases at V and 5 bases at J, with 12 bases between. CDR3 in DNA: TGTGCCAGCAGTTCTCTTATTATCAACGAGCAGTACTTC. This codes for CASSSLIINEQYF.